These T cell receptor beta chains were read from a single sample in a study of response to subunit inactivated influenza vaccine. MiXCR, run by TCRdb on the RT-PCR reads, gives a single entry per CDR3 protein. The table records about 520,000 distinct CDR3 sequences, 25% of them present only once. Sequencing used CD4+ T cells sorted from PBMCs, obtained more than 4 days after vaccination. These receptors came from a man aged 50 to 60 who received an inactivated influenza vaccine. Each CDR3 is given with its conserved first and last residue. The order of the fields is J gene, CDR3 length, V gene, clone size, D gene, CDR3 protein, CDR3 DNA. A D gene is named only where the DNA matches it firmly. Rows give clone size only sometimes, using once, few, many, or a class for an expanded clone.

TRBJ2-5 | 13 | TRBV20-1 | . | . | CSAPPVVQESQYF | TGCAGTGCTCCCCCTGTCGTCCAAGAGTCCCAGTACTTC
TRBJ2-1 | 15 | TRBV6-1 | . | TRBD2 | CASSRTSGRAYEQFF | TGTGCCAGCAGCCGAACTAGCGGGAGGGCCTATGAGCAGTTCTTC
TRBJ2-1 | 16 | TRBV28 | . | TRBD1 | CASSSRRQGALDEQFF | TGTGCCAGCAGTAGTCGCCGACAGGGGGCACTGGATGAGCAGTTCTTC
TRBJ2-5 | 17 | TRBV7-2 | . | TRBD1 | CASSLVGTGGIVETQYF | TGTGCCAGCAGCTTAGTTGGCACAGGGGGTATCGTAGAGACCCAGTACTTC
TRBJ2-1 | 15 | TRBV4-3 | . | . | CASSQERMSYNEQFF | TGCGCCAGCAGCCAAGAACGGATGTCCTACAATGAGCAGTTCTTC
TRBJ2-7 | 13 | TRBV20-1 | few | TRBD1 | CSAPRGQGYEQYF | TGCAGTGCCCCCCGGGGACAGGGCTACGAGCAGTACTTC
TRBJ2-1 | 15 | TRBV4-1 | . | TRBD2 | CASSRLAGEQNEQFF | TGCGCCAGCAGCCGACTAGCGGGGGAACAAAATGAGCAGTTCTTC
TRBJ2-3 | 14 | TRBV7-9 | . | . | CASSLAWETDTQYF | TGTGCCAGCAGCTTAGCATGGGAAACAGATACGCAGTATTTT
TRBJ2-1 | 13 | TRBV20-1 | few | . | CSARDGVNNEQFF | TGCAGTGCTAGAGATGGGGTGAACAATGAGCAGTTCTTC
TRBJ2-7 | 15 | TRBV6-1 | few | TRBD1 | CASRRRDREAYEQYF | TGTGCCAGCAGGAGAAGGGACAGGGAGGCCTACGAGCAGTACTTC
TRBJ2-7 | 12 | TRBV18 | . | . | CASSPSTDEQYF | TGTGCCAGCTCACCTTCGACCGACGAGCAGTACTTC
TRBJ2-3 | 12 | TRBV24-1 | few | TRBD2 | CATGGDTDTQYF | TGTGCCACGGGAGGGGACACAGATACGCAGTATTTT
TRBJ2-1 | 15 | TRBV12-3/TRBV12-4 | . | TRBD2 | CASSIAGGPTNEQFF | TGTGCCAGCAGCATAGCGGGAGGGCCTACCAATGAGCAGTTCTTC
TRBJ2-1 | 12 | TRBV7-3 | . | TRBD2 | CASSPPRGGQFF | TGTGCCAGCAGCCCTCCCCGCGGGGGGCAGTTCTTC
TRBJ1-2 | 13 | TRBV20-1 | few | TRBD1 | CSAQDRGRGGYTF | TGCAGTGCCCAGGACAGGGGGCGCGGAGGCTACACCTTC
TRBJ2-1 | 23 | TRBV10-3 | . | TRBD2 | CAISDYGRGAAPDSQSSYNEQFF | TGTGCCATCAGTGATTATGGGCGGGGGGCAGCCCCTGACTCACAAAGCTCCTACAATGAGCAGTTCTTC
TRBJ2-7 | 14 | TRBV7-2 | few | . | CASSFQHLYYEQYF | TGTGCCAGCAGCTTTCAACACCTTTACTACGAGCAGTACTTC
TRBJ2-5 | 13 | TRBV12-3/TRBV12-4 | few | . | CASSFLRGETQYF | TGTGCCAGCAGTTTTCTGCGAGGCGAGACCCAGTACTTC
TRBJ2-2 | 15 | TRBV4-1 | . | . | CASSQGGNGVGELFF | TGCGCCAGCAGCCAAGGCGGAAATGGTGTGGGGGAGCTGTTTTTT
TRBJ2-1 | 15 | TRBV5-1 | . | TRBD2 | CASSFSLAGAREQFF | TGCGCCAGCAGCTTTAGTCTAGCGGGAGCCCGGGAGCAGTTCTTC
TRBJ2-1 | 13 | TRBV7-2 | many | . | CASSLGQVNEQFF | TGTGCCAGCAGCTTAGGACAGGTCAATGAGCAGTTCTTC
TRBJ1-4 | 15 | TRBV4-3 | few | TRBD1 | CASSQAGTGHEKLFF | TGCGCCAGCAGCCAAGCCGGGACAGGGCATGAAAAACTGTTTTTT
TRBJ2-4 | 11 | TRBV12-3/TRBV12-4 | . | . | CASSRGDIQYF | TGTGCCAGCTCGCGGGGAGACATTCAGTACTTC
TRBJ1-6 | 14 | TRBV21-1 | few | . | CATPSGSYNSPLHF | TGTGCCACGCCATCAGGCTCCTATAATTCACCCCTCCACTTT
TRBJ2-7 | 16 | TRBV6-1 | few | TRBD1 | CASSSTPGQGSYEQYF | TGTGCCAGCAGCAGTACTCCGGGACAGGGGAGCTACGAGCAGTACTTC
TRBJ1-3 | 14 | TRBV6-1 | . | . | CANFPGHPADTIYF | TGTGCCAATTTCCCGGGACACCCGGCGGACACCATATATTTT
TRBJ2-3 | 14 | TRBV10-3 | . | TRBD1 | CAIRKTGGTDTQYF | TGTGCCATCAGGAAGACAGGGGGGACAGATACGCAGTATTTT
TRBJ1-4 | 13 | TRBV29-1 | few | . | CSVKDTPYEKLFF | TGCAGCGTAAAGGACACTCCTTATGAAAAACTGTTTTTT
TRBJ1-4 | 14 | TRBV5-1 | many | . | CASTLGGVNEKLFF | TGCGCCAGCACACTGGGGGGCGTTAATGAAAAACTGTTTTTT
TRBJ2-2 | 12 | TRBV12-3/TRBV12-4 | few | . | CASSFLSGELFF | TGTGCCAGCAGTTTCCTCTCCGGGGAGCTGTTTTTT
TRBJ2-1 | 15 | TRBV2 | few | . | CASSSGTLNYNEQFF | TGTGCCAGCAGCTCCGGGACACTGAACTACAATGAGCAGTTCTTC
TRBJ2-6 | 16 | TRBV3-1 | . | . | CASSLAVLTGANVLTF | TGTGCCAGCAGCCTGGCTGTTTTAACTGGGGCCAACGTCCTGACTTTC
TRBJ2-1 | 17 | TRBV6-2/TRBV6-3 | many | TRBD2 | CASRGKISGIRVNEQFF | TGTGCCAGCAGGGGGAAAATCAGCGGGATAAGGGTCAATGAGCAGTTCTTC
TRBJ2-1 | 16 | TRBV6-1 | many | TRBD2 | CASRLRGTSGINEQFF | TGTGCCAGCAGGCTACGAGGGACTAGCGGAATCAATGAGCAGTTCTTC
TRBJ2-1 | 12 | TRBV29-1 | . | TRBD1 | CSAGQVYNEQFF | TGCAGCGCCGGACAGGTTTACAATGAGCAGTTCTTC
TRBJ2-5 | 14 | TRBV6-1 | . | TRBD1 | CASRRDSLQETQYF | TGTGCCAGCAGAAGGGACAGTCTACAGGAGACCCAGTACTTC
TRBJ2-7 | 15 | TRBV20-1 | . | . | CSARDLLAADYEQYF | TGCAGTGCTAGAGATCTTCTAGCCGCTGACTACGAGCAGTACTTC
TRBJ2-2 | 15 | TRBV15 | few | TRBD1 | CATSTGRGLRGELFF | TGTGCCACCAGCACAGGCAGGGGGCTCCGAGGGGAGCTGTTTTTT
TRBJ2-5 | 15 | TRBV20-1 | . | TRBD2 | CSASRAGGPQETQYF | TGCAGTGCTAGCCGCGCGGGGGGGCCCCAAGAGACCCAGTACTTC
TRBJ1-5 | 15 | TRBV7-2 | few | . | CASSRTVSSNQPQHF | TGTGCCAGCAGCCGGACAGTGTCTAGCAATCAGCCCCAGCATTTT
TRBJ2-2 | 17 | TRBV5-1 | . | TRBD2 | CASSLEASGSGTGELFF | TGCGCCAGCAGCTTGGAGGCTAGCGGGAGTGGCACCGGGGAGCTGTTTTTT
TRBJ1-1 | 16 | TRBV7-9 | . | . | CASSPLGGQMGTEAFF | TGTGCCAGCAGCCCCCTAGGGGGTCAGATGGGCACTGAAGCTTTCTTT
TRBJ1-1 | 13 | TRBV12-3/TRBV12-4 | . | . | CASSTTPNTEAFF | TGTGCCAGCAGTACGACACCGAACACTGAAGCTTTCTTT
TRBJ2-1 | 18 | TRBV20-1 | many | TRBD2 | CSARDLRASGSSYNEQFF | TGCAGTGCTAGAGATTTAAGGGCTAGCGGGAGCTCCTACAATGAGCAGTTCTTC
TRBJ2-1 | 14 | TRBV29-1 | few | . | CSVSRLASYNEQFF | TGCAGCGTTAGCAGGTTAGCCTCCTACAATGAGCAGTTCTTC
TRBJ2-1 | 17 | TRBV5-1 | . | TRBD2 | CASSLALGLAGGGEQFF | TGCGCCAGCAGCTTGGCCTTGGGACTAGCGGGAGGGGGGGAGCAGTTCTTC
TRBJ1-4 | 14 | TRBV30 | . | . | CAWSPSGLNEKLFF | TGTGCCTGGAGTCCCTCCGGCCTTAATGAAAAACTGTTTTTT
TRBJ1-3 | 17 | TRBV12-3/TRBV12-4 | few | . | CASSLLVSTASGNTIYF | TGTGCCAGCAGTTTATTGGTATCGACAGCCTCTGGAAACACCATATATTTT
TRBJ1-4 | 12 | TRBV29-1 | few | . | CSVNIRNEKLFF | TGCAGCGTGAATATCAGAAATGAAAAACTGTTTTTT
TRBJ1-4 | 14 | TRBV10-3 | once | TRBD1 | CAISSGTAGEKLFF | TGTGCCATCAGCTCCGGGACAGCAGGGGAAAAACTGTTTTTT
TRBJ2-3 | 12 | TRBV10-3 | . | . | CAISPDRDTQYF | TGTGCCATCAGCCCGGACAGAGATACGCAGTATTTT
TRBJ2-7 | 16 | TRBV4-3 | few | . | CASSQGPRGRNYEQYF | TGCGCCAGCAGCCAGGGGCCACGGGGGCGTAACTACGAGCAGTACTTC
TRBJ2-1 | 12 | TRBV18 | few | TRBD1 | CASSPTRQGTFF | TGTGCCAGCTCACCTACTCGACAGGGCACGTTCTTC
TRBJ2-2 | 16 | TRBV15 | . | TRBD1 | CATSSLGTGNTGELFF | TGTGCCACCAGCAGTCTCGGGACAGGGAACACCGGGGAGCTGTTTTTT
TRBJ2-7 | 16 | TRBV4-2 | . | TRBD1 | CASSPMGQGNSYEQYF | TGTGCCAGCAGCCCCATGGGACAGGGGAATTCCTACGAGCAGTACTTC
TRBJ2-1 | 16 | TRBV5-1 | few | TRBD2 | CASSPGVGTRGDEQFF | TGCGCCAGCAGCCCGGGGGTCGGGACTAGAGGCGATGAGCAGTTCTTC
TRBJ1-1 | 14 | TRBV5-1 | . | TRBD1 | CASGQGAVNTEAFF | TGCGCCAGTGGACAGGGGGCAGTGAACACTGAAGCTTTCTTT
TRBJ1-1 | 13 | TRBV7-9 | . | . | CASSTERQAEAFF | TGTGCCAGCAGCACAGAGCGGCAGGCTGAAGCTTTCTTT
TRBJ2-5 | 14 | TRBV29-1 | few | . | CSVTTPGFQETQYF | TGCAGCGTGACCACCCCGGGTTTCCAAGAGACCCAGTACTTC